Presented here are 18 T cell receptor beta chains from one specimen sequenced in a study of shared clonotypes between healthy human individuals. Profiling relied on immunoSEQ multiplex PCR, and the TCRdb table lists in-frame clones only, not all of them. Altogether millions of clones are present, 85% to 95% being singletons, with the ten largest covering more than 1.5%. CD45RO-negative cells were positively selected for CCR7, leaving out terminally differentiated effector memory CD45RA+ cells. The sequencing sample was made of naive CD8+ T cells from PBMCs. The origin of the receptors is a young man in good health. Some clones in this sample may be carry-over from other donors' samples.

The J gene is TRBJ2-5, the V gene TRBV28, with D possibly TRBD1 on 6 matching bases. The CDR3 has 16 residues. V gave up 3 bases and J gave up 5 bases, with 19 bases separating them. The V gene's germline CDR1 is MDHEN and CDR2 SYDVKM. The CDR3 nucleotides are TGTGCCAGCAGTTTCAGCCCCCCGGGGCAGGGGGAGACCCAGTACTTC. This gives the protein CASSFSPPGQGETQYF. Combining the CDR3 with reference TRBV28 and TRBJ2-5 gives the whole variable domain DVKVTQSSRYLVKRTGEKVFLECVQDMDHENMFWYRQDPGLGLRLIYFSYDVKMKEKGDIPEGYSVSREKKERFSLILESASTNQTSMYLCASSFSPPGQGETQYFGPGTRLLVL.

Notes on this clone: This sample also contains other DNA sequences that code for the same CDR3. This chain uses TRBV7-9 with TRBJ2-7, with D possibly being TRBD2 (6 bases). Trimming stripped 4 bases from V and 0 bases from J, with 13 bases between. The germline V gene has CDR1 SEHNR and CDR2 FQNEAQ (reference sequence). The CDR3 runs 15 residues. The CDR3 loop reads CASSSPAGGSYEQYF. The CDR3, as DNA: TGTGCCAGCAGCTCGCCAGCGGGTGGCTCCTACGAGCAGTACTTC.

The gene calls are TRBV11-2 and TRBJ2-7, with TRBD1 as a possible D gene (6 bases). The CDR3 contains 13 residues. Trimming shortened V by 5 bases and J by 6 bases, and 14 bases separated the two germline ends. Germline CDR1 SGHAT, CDR2 FQNNGV. As DNA, the CDR3 is TGTGCCAGCAGCCTTACAGGGAGATCCGAGCAGTACTTC. Translation gives CASSLTGRSEQYF.

This chain uses TRBV28 with TRBJ2-6; D is undetermined. Germline V lookup: CDR1 MDHEN, CDR2 SYDVKM. The CDR3 is 13 residues long. V was pared by 6 bases and J by 4 bases, with 7 bases between. CDR3 amino acids: CASRAFGANVLTF. DNA of the CDR3: TGTGCCAGCAGGGCATTCGGGGCCAACGTCCTGACTTTC.

The CDR3 bases are TGTGCCAGCAGCCCCGGCCCCGGGGCTAGCGGGAGGAAGAATGAGCAGTTCTTC. Translating gives CASSPGPGASGRKNEQFF. V usage is TRBV7-9 and J usage is TRBJ2-1, with 11 bases matching TRBD2. The CDR3 is made up of 18 amino acids. With V trimmed by 5 bases and J by 7 bases, 16 bases remained unmatched. CDR1 and CDR2 from the germline V gene are SEHNR and FQNEAQ (reference sequence).

J is TRBJ1-1 and V is TRBV6-6; D remains unclear. The CDR3 has 13 residues. CDR1 MNHNY and CDR2 SVGAGI come from the germline V gene (reference sequence). Trimming removed 2 bases from V and 0 bases from J, with 4 bases in between. The CDR3 sequence is CASSYPLNTEAFF. DNA for the CDR3: TGTGCCAGCAGTTACCCCTTGAACACTGAAGCTTTCTTT.

Turning to this clone: This specimen includes other DNA sequences encoding the same CDR3. This sequence joins TRBV4-1 and TRBJ1-1; D perhaps matches TRBD1 (5 bases). V was clipped by 3 bases and J by 2 bases, with 10 bases between them. CDR1 and CDR2 from the germline V gene are MGHRA and YSYEKL. The CDR3 is 14 amino acids. CDR3 region: CASSQGGGNTEAFF. The CDR3 coding sequence is TGCGCCAGCAGCCAGGGGGGGGGAAACACTGAAGCTTTCTTT.

This sequence joins TRBV10-3 and TRBJ2-5, with D perhaps being TRBD1 or TRBD2 (5 bases each). The CDR3 loop spans 14 amino acids. Trimming removed 3 bases at V and 2 bases at J, with 10 bases between. CDR1 is ENHRY, CDR2 SYGVKD, per germline. The DNA for the CDR3 is TGTGCCATCAGTGATTCGGGGCGACAAGAGACCCAGTACTTC. This sequence encodes CAISDSGRQETQYF.

V is TRBV4-1 and J is TRBJ1-4; maybe TRBD1 (5 bases). V was pared by 11 bases and J by 8 bases, with 12 bases between. The CDR3 runs 11 residues. CDR1 and CDR2 (germline): MGHRA, YSYEKL. CDR3 sequence reads: CAAGAGEKLFF. The CDR3 DNA reads as TGCGCCGCCGGGGCTGGGGAAAAACTGTTTTTT.

The chain has TRBV27 and TRBJ2-1; D might be TRBD2 (7 bases). V dropped 5 bases and J dropped 4 bases, with 18 bases sitting between them. Germline V lookup: CDR1 MNHEY, CDR2 SMNVEV (reference sequence). CDR3 length equals 16 residues. Here the CDR3 reads CASSPGAAGWYNEQFF. CDR3 DNA sequence: TGTGCCAGCAGTCCGGGGGCAGCGGGATGGTACAATGAGCAGTTCTTC.

The chain joins TRBV29-1 to TRBJ2-1, with D hard to call. Germline CDR1 reads SQVTM; CDR2 reads ANQGSEA. The CDR3 extends over 14 amino acids. With 7 bases removed from V and 0 bases from J, the gap between germline ends came to 13 bases. Written as DNA, the CDR3 is TGCAGCGCCGTCGTAGTATTCTCCTACAATGAGCAGTTCTTC. Translated, it gives CSAVVVFSYNEQFF.

J is TRBJ2-1 and V is TRBV4-2; perhaps TRBD1 as D (6 bases). The V end was cut by 3 bases, the J end by 10 bases, with 16 bases between. Per the germline V gene, CDR1 is LGHNA and CDR2 is YNFKEQ. This CDR3 is 14 amino acids long. CDR3 protein: CASSHPNRAGEQFF. The CDR3 coding sequence is TGTGCCAGCAGCCACCCCAACAGGGCCGGGGAGCAGTTCTTC.

This chain uses TRBV2 with TRBJ2-7; 7 bases line up with TRBD1. Germline V lookup: CDR1 SNHLY, CDR2 FYNNEI. The CDR3 is made up of 15 amino acids. Unmatched junction bases numbered 4, after V lost 0 bases and J lost 2 bases. CDR3 DNA: TGTGCCAGCAGTGAAGCGGGACAGCTTCCCTACGAGCAGTACTTC. Its translation is CASSEAGQLPYEQYF.

This clone was seen only once. The chain joins TRBV2 to TRBJ1-2, with 12 nucleotides matching TRBD1. The trim removed 6 bases at V and 3 bases at J, leaving 8 bases unmatched. The CDR3 loop spans 16 amino acids. Germline-derived CDR1 and CDR2 are SNHLY and FYNNEI. The CDR3 sequence is CASSASGTGGDYGYTF. The CDR3, as DNA: TGTGCCAGCAGCGCCTCCGGGACAGGGGGCGACTATGGCTACACCTTC.

The rearrangement links TRBV4-2 to TRBJ1-3; D perhaps matches TRBD1 (6 bases). V was pared by 0 bases and J by 8 bases, with 17 bases between. This CDR3 is 16 amino acids long. Germline V gene sequence: CDR1 LGHNA, CDR2 YNFKEQ. The CDR3 loop is CASSQDEGTLGDTIYF. The CDR3 DNA follows: TGTGCCAGCAGCCAAGATGAAGGGACACTCGGGGACACCATATATTTT.

This chain links TRBV28 with TRBJ2-3, with unresolved D. The germline V gene encodes CDR1 MDHEN and CDR2 SYDVKM. The CDR3 extends over 13 amino acids. Trimming took off 5 bases at V and 2 bases at J, with 8 bases between the two ends. The CDR3 bases are TGTGCCAGCAGTACCATTCCCACAGATACGCAGTATTTT. This translates into CASSTIPTDTQYF.

The chain is built from TRBV9 and TRBJ1-4; D is perhaps TRBD1 (6 bases). This CDR3 region has 14 residues. CDR1 and CDR2 (germline): SGDLS, YYNGEE. The V end lost 3 bases, the J end lost 6 bases, and 12 bases lay between the germline ends. In nucleotides, the CDR3 is TGTGCCAGCAGCGCAGGACAGTTGGATGAAAAACTGTTTTTT. This sequence encodes CASSAGQLDEKLFF.

The chain's CDR3 is CASSVKNTGELFF. DNA of the CDR3: TGTGCCAGCAGCGTCAAGAACACCGGGGAGCTGTTTTTT. This chain links TRBV9 with TRBJ2-2; unclear D gene. Trimming left V 2 bases short and J 1 base short, with 3 bases between. This CDR3 comprises 13 residues. Germline V gene data show CDR1 as SGDLS and CDR2 as YYNGEE.